These 23 T cell receptor beta chains came from one sample sequenced in a study of blood T cell repertoires in COVID-19. Using immunoSEQ multiplex PCR, the repertoire was profiled, and TCRdb retains in-frame clones only, with some absent. The data hold about 220,000 clones, with 84% observed a single time. Sequenced: peripheral blood. The source of these receptors is a woman aged 60-75 years with acute or convalescent COVID-19.

V and J are TRBV27 and TRBJ1-5; 10 bases match TRBD1. This CDR3 spans 14 amino acids. Losses at the gene ends were 6 bases for V and 9 bases for J; bases not matched to a gene: 8. Germline CDR1 reads MNHEY; CDR2 reads SMNVEV (reference sequence). The CDR3 protein is CASRTGTGEWPQHF. The CDR3 coding sequence is TGTGCCAGCAGGACCGGGACAGGGGAGTGGCCCCAGCATTTT.

The chain recombines TRBV7-9 with TRBJ1-2, with 7 bases identical to TRBD1. The CDR3 loop spans 15 amino acids. Germline assignment: CDR1 SEHNR and CDR2 FQNEAQ (reference sequence). Germline trimming cut 4 bases from V and 1 base from J; bases unmatched to any gene: 6. CDR3 residues: CASSWDSWINYGYTF. CDR3 DNA: TGTGCCAGCAGCTGGGACAGTTGGATTAACTATGGCTACACCTTC.

The chain joins TRBV5-4 to TRBJ2-3; 10 bases line up with TRBD2. This CDR3 comprises 16 residues. After removal of 4 bases from V and 2 bases from J, the junction contained 7 bases not matched to a gene. The V gene's germline CDR1 is SGHNT and CDR2 YYREEE (reference sequence). CDR3: CASSTKRGGFTDTQYF. In DNA, the CDR3 is TGTGCCAGCAGCACCAAGCGGGGGGGGTTCACAGATACGCAGTATTTT.

This chain joins TRBV19 and TRBJ2-7; TRBD2 aligns across 9 bases. Germline V gene lookup returns CDR1 LNHDA and CDR2 SQIVND (reference sequence). V lost 3 bases to trimming and J lost 0 bases; unmatched junction nucleotides: 3. This CDR3 has 15 residues. CDR3 region: CASSISGGASYEQYF. The CDR3 coding sequence is TGTGCCAGTAGTATTAGCGGGGGCGCCTCCTACGAGCAGTACTTC.

The chain joins TRBV6-1 to TRBJ2-5; D not resolved. The germline V gene has CDR1 MNHNS and CDR2 SASEGT. V lost 2 bases, J lost 5 bases, and 9 bases lay in between. The CDR3 length is 13 residues. As DNA, the CDR3 is TGTGCCAGCAGTGAAAATCGGTGGGAGACCCAGTACTTC. As protein: CASSENRWETQYF.

J is TRBJ2-7 and V is TRBV28, with TRBD1 matching 12 bases. The germline gives CDR1 MDHEN, CDR2 SYDVKM. This CDR3 contains 13 residues. V gave up 5 bases and J gave up 9 bases; unmatched junction bases: 5. DNA of the CDR3: TGTGCCAGCAGTCTTGGGACAGGGGGCCGGCAGTACTTC. It specifies CASSLGTGGRQYF. The complete variable domain, with remaining parts taken from reference TRBV28 and TRBJ2-7, reads DVKVTQSSRYLVKRTGEKVFLECVQDMDHENMFWYRQDPGLGLRLIYFSYDVKMKEKGDIPEGYSVSREKKERFSLILESASTNQTSMYLCASSLGTGGRQYFGPGTRLTVT.

The rearrangement uses TRBV30 and TRBJ2-2; tentatively, D is TRBD1 (6 bases). V was pared by 6 bases and J by 4 bases, with 18 bases between. Germline V gene data show CDR1 as GTSNPN and CDR2 as SVGIG (reference sequence). This CDR3 spans 15 amino acids. The CDR3 nucleotides read TGTGCCTGTGAAACAGGGTCTTTGTTCACCGGGGAGCTGTTTTTT. It encodes CACETGSLFTGELFF. Full variable domain (missing parts from reference TRBV30 and TRBJ2-2): SQTIHQWPATLVQPVGSPLSLECTVEGTSNPNLYWYRQAAGRGLQLLFYSVGIGQISSEVPQNLSASRPQDRQFILSSKKLLLSDSGFYLCACETGSLFTGELFFGEGSRLTVL.

V gene TRBV14 combines with J gene TRBJ1-6; 8 positions agree with TRBD1. The CDR3 has 17 amino acids. Germline assignment: CDR1 SGHDN and CDR2 FVKESK. The ends lost 3 bases at V and 10 bases at J; junction bases unmatched: 14. This CDR3 reads CASSQRTGTGVGSPLHF. CDR3 DNA sequence: TGTGCCAGCAGCCAGCGCACCGGGACAGGAGTTGGGTCACCCCTCCACTTT.

This clone appeared once. The chain links TRBV28 to TRBJ1-2; D perhaps matches TRBD1 (6 bases). This CDR3 is 15 amino acids long. CDR1 and CDR2 from the germline V gene are MDHEN and SYDVKM. The germline V and J ends were trimmed by 6 bases and 8 bases, with 22 bases remaining between them. The CDR3 protein is CASRVHPGTTMGYTF. The CDR3 DNA reads TGTGCCAGCAGAGTCCATCCCGGGACAACAATGGGCTACACCTTC.

The CDR3 DNA is TGTGCCAGCAGCTTAGTCGGCAGGGGAAGGGGCTACGAGCAGTACTTC. It encodes CASSLVGRGRGYEQYF. The chain is built from TRBV7-9 and TRBJ2-7; D possibly corresponds to TRBD1 (6 bases). With 1 base removed from V and 3 bases from J, the gap between germline ends came to 16 bases. Germline CDR1 reads SEHNR; CDR2 reads FQNEAQ (reference sequence). The CDR3 extends over 16 amino acids.

As to this clone: At one end the junction does not follow the germline gene, possibly because of a read error. The V and J genes are TRBV6-5 and TRBJ1-2; D unclear. The length of the CDR3 is 14 residues. Germline loops: CDR1 MNHEY, CDR2 SVGAGI. The CDR3 coding sequence is TGTGCCAGCACCCCGACAACTAGTAACTATAGCTACACCTTC. It codes for CASTPTTSNYSYTF.

The chain is built from TRBV19 and TRBJ1-2; D ambiguous. CDR1 is LNHDA and CDR2 is SQIVND in the germline V gene (reference sequence). The V and J ends lost 6 bases and 4 bases respectively, with 21 bases between them. CDR3 length: 16 amino acids. CDR3 residues: CASSIPSASGSYGYTF. In DNA form, the CDR3 reads TGTGCCAGTAGCATCCCGTCGGCGAGCGGGAGCTATGGCTACACCTTC.

The chain combines TRBV11-2 with TRBJ2-5, with a weak D call TRBD2 (5 bases). This CDR3 contains 15 residues. Trimming took off 4 bases at V and 0 bases at J, with 12 bases between the two ends. Germline V gene sequence: CDR1 SGHAT, CDR2 FQNNGV. As DNA, the CDR3 is TGTGCCAGCAGCTATAGTACTAGTTACCAAGAGACCCAGTACTTC. This translates into CASSYSTSYQETQYF. Full variable domain (missing parts from reference TRBV11-2 and TRBJ2-5): EAGVAQSPRYKIIEKRQSVAFWCNPISGHATLYWYQQILGQGPKLLIQFQNNGVVDDSQLPKDRFSAERLKGVDSTLKIQPAKLEDSAVYLCASSYSTSYQETQYFGPGTRLLVL.

The chain couples TRBV30 to TRBJ1-1; 7 nucleotides align to TRBD1. Germline CDR1 GTSNPN, CDR2 SVGIG (reference sequence). The CDR3 totals 14 residues. V lost 2 bases and J lost 4; bases outside the gene matches: 7. CDR3 nucleotides: TGTGCCTGGAGTAGACAGGGTGGAGGCACTGAAGCTTTCTTT. Protein sequence: CAWSRQGGGTEAFF.

V usage is TRBV6-2 or TRBV6-3 and J usage is TRBJ1-3; D gene ambiguous. The CDR3 consists of 13 residues. V lost 0 bases, J lost 2 bases, and 2 bases lay in between. CDR1 and CDR2 from the germline V gene are MNHEY and SVGEGT. The CDR3 protein is CASSYSTGNTIYF. DNA of the CDR3: TGTGCCAGCAGTTACTCTACTGGAAACACCATATATTTT.

The chain carries TRBV5-1 and TRBJ2-7, with a tentative D call TRBD1 (6 bases). CDR1 and CDR2 (germline): SGHRS, YFSETQ. The CDR3 is made up of 15 amino acids. Between the trimmed V and J ends, which lost 0 bases and 0 bases, there was a span of 10 bases. The CDR3 sequence is CASSLGTVISYEQYF. The CDR3, as DNA: TGCGCCAGCAGCTTGGGGACAGTCATCTCCTACGAGCAGTACTTC.

The chain employs TRBV5-1 and TRBJ1-4; 8 nucleotides agree with TRBD1. Per germline, CDR1 SGHRS and CDR2 YFSETQ. The trim removed 1 base at V and 3 bases at J, leaving 11 bases unmatched. CDR3 length: 18 residues. Here the CDR3 reads CASSLFGVMDRANEKLFF. The CDR3 coding sequence is TGCGCCAGCAGCTTGTTTGGTGTTATGGACAGGGCTAATGAAAAACTGTTTTTT.

This sequence joins TRBV7-2 and TRBJ2-7; 8 bases match TRBD1. This CDR3 comprises 14 residues. The V gene end was trimmed by 5 bases and the J gene end by 9 bases; junction bases not matched to a gene: 12. Looked up from germline, CDR1 is SGHTA and CDR2 is FQGNSA. CDR3: CASSPGTGGWGQYF. The CDR3 bases are TGTGCCAGCAGCCCAGGGACAGGCGGATGGGGGCAGTACTTC.

The chain joins TRBV5-4 to TRBJ2-1, with D possibly being TRBD2 (5 bases). Germline CDR1 SGHNT, CDR2 YYREEE (reference sequence). CDR3 size: 15 residues. The V end was cut by 0 bases, the J end by 8 bases, with 15 bases between. CDR3 loop: CASSLGVRGWDEQFF. DNA of the CDR3: TGTGCCAGCAGCTTGGGTGTTCGGGGTTGGGATGAGCAGTTCTTC.

The chain carries TRBV6-4 and TRBJ1-6; a weak D match, TRBD1 (5 bases). V lost 3 bases and J 4 bases, leaving 10 bases between the germline ends. Germline lookup yields CDR1 MRHNA and CDR2 SNTAGT. The CDR3 runs 15 residues. As DNA, the CDR3 is TGTGCCAGCAGTGAACAGCAGGGTTATAATTCACCCCTCCACTTT. Its protein is CASSEQQGYNSPLHF.

The CDR3 DNA sequence: TGTGCCAGTAAATGGGGACTAGCGAGCAATGAGCAGTTCTTC. Translated, it gives CASKWGLASNEQFF. The chain is built from TRBV28 and TRBJ2-1; 10 nucleotides align to TRBD2. The CDR3 is 14 amino acids. Trimming took 9 bases from V and 6 from J; bases not matched to a gene: 8. The germline CDR1 and CDR2 sequences are MDHEN and SYDVKM. The variable domain in full, completed from reference TRBV28 and TRBJ2-1, reads DVKVTQSSRYLVKRTGEKVFLECVQDMDHENMFWYRQDPGLGLRLIYFSYDVKMKEKGDIPEGYSVSREKKERFSLILESASTNQTSMYLCASKWGLASNEQFFGPGTRLTVL.

The chain uses TRBV25-1 and TRBJ1-2; no firm D call. V shed 2 bases and J shed 4 bases, with 8 bases lying between them. This CDR3 has 13 amino acids. Germline V gene sequence: CDR1 MGHDK, CDR2 SYGVNS. CDR3 amino acids: CASSEGRTYGYTF. CDR3 DNA sequence: TGTGCCAGCAGTGAAGGCCGCACCTATGGCTACACCTTC.

The chain joins TRBV2 to TRBJ1-1, with D tentatively TRBD1 (5 bases). Germline CDR1 and CDR2: SNHLY and FYNNEI. The germline V and J ends were trimmed by 5 bases and 3 bases, with 22 bases remaining between them. This CDR3 has 17 residues. CDR3 region: CASSLTDRGRRDTEAFF. CDR3 nucleotide sequence: TGTGCCAGCAGTCTAACAGACCGGGGGAGGAGAGACACTGAAGCTTTCTTT.